These T cell receptor beta chains were read from a single sample in a study of naive and memory T cell subsets. MiXCR, applied by TCRdb to the UMI-ligation and nested PCR reads, yields one record per CDR3 protein. This table has fewer than 150,000 distinct CDR3 sequences, about 20% appearing once. The sequenced sample was naive CD8+ T cells from blood. Every receptor here comes from a human donor in good health. The CDR3 runs from the conserved cysteine through the conserved F or W. Fields, in order: D gene, V gene, J gene, clone size, CDR3 DNA, CDR3 protein. A D gene is named only where the DNA matches it firmly. Size is omitted from some rows. Given values are once, few, many or a class for expanded clones.

>.|TRBV20-1|TRBJ1-2|many
TGCAGTGCTATTCAGGGCTCTGGCTACACCTTC
CSAIQGSGYTF
>.|TRBV19|TRBJ2-1|few
TGTGCCAGTACTGGCTACAACAATGAGCAGTTCTTC
CASTGYNNEQFF
>.|TRBV6-5|TRBJ1-1|.
TGTGCCAGCAGTTACTCGAGGGATGAAGCTTTCTTT
CASSYSRDEAFF
>.|TRBV9|TRBJ2-7|few
TGTGCCAGCAGCCCCAGCTGGGGGGGCCGGAACGAGCAGTACTTC
CASSPSWGGRNEQYF
>.|TRBV28|TRBJ2-1|.
TGTGCCAGCAGGAACGAGGGCAATGAGCAGTTCTTC
CASRNEGNEQFF
>TRBD2|TRBV7-9|TRBJ2-7|few
TGTGCCAGCAGCGCCCTGGGGGGGAACGACGAGCAGTACTTC
CASSALGGNDEQYF
>.|TRBV6-2/TRBV6-3|TRBJ2-5|.
TGTGCCAGCAGTTCCTGGGAGGAGACCCAGTACTTC
CASSSWEETQYF
>TRBD2|TRBV30|TRBJ2-3|.
TGTGCCTGGAGTTGGGGTAGCGGGCGACCAGACACAGATACGCAGTATTTT
CAWSWGSGRPDTDTQYF
>TRBD1|TRBV27|TRBJ2-7|.
TGTGCCAGCAGTCCACAGGGGTACGAGCAGTACTTC
CASSPQGYEQYF
>.|TRBV19|TRBJ2-2|few
TGTGCCAGTAGTATCAAACTAGGCCATTCCGGGGAGCTGTTTTTT
CASSIKLGHSGELFF
>.|TRBV5-4|TRBJ2-4|.
TGTGCCAGCAGCCCGGAGGACCGATCTGACATTCAGTACTTC
CASSPEDRSDIQYF
>TRBD1|TRBV7-2|TRBJ2-5|.
TGTGCCAGCAGCTTAGTTTTGGCCGGGACAGGGAAAGAGACCCAGTACTTC
CASSLVLAGTGKETQYF
>.|TRBV18|TRBJ2-5|.
TGTGCCAGCTCACAAGACAGGACTCAAGAGACCCAGTACTTC
CASSQDRTQETQYF
>TRBD1|TRBV27|TRBJ2-7|.
TGTGCCAGCAGTTTAATCGGGACAGGGAGCCACGAGCAGTACTTC
CASSLIGTGSHEQYF